Given below is one T cell receptor beta chain in context. Its matching antigen is unknown. This sample stems from a study of T cell responses to AZD1222 COVID-19 vaccine. Study-level findings and limits: Nearly half of spike-specific TCRs reportedly target variant regions that are unmutated in the B.1.351 and B.1.1.7 variants. Of the AZD1222 recipients, only six or seven were seropositive at baseline. Without day 14 samples, only post-peak T cell repertoires were studied. There were vaccine-associated CD4 TCRs across spike, dominant at 160-218 and 743-854.

Sequencing used immunoSEQ multiplex PCR; TCRdb keeps in-frame clones, though not all of them. The top ten clones hold 3.3% of a sample with 110,000 or so clones, roughly 84% of them seen once. The CDR3 has 15 residues. Germline V gene sequence: CDR1 SGHAT, CDR2 FQDESV (reference sequence). The V gene end was trimmed by 3 bases and the J gene end by 4 bases; junction bases not matched to a gene: 4. This sequence originates from an adult in good health. The sample consisted of peripheral blood, taken on day 0 of AZD1222 vaccination. V and J are TRBV11-1 and TRBJ1-1; 11 bases align to TRBD1. DNA of the CDR3: TGTGCCAGCAGCTTCCCCGGGACAGGGGGCACTGAAGCTTTCTTT. Its translation is CASSFPGTGGTEAFF.